The clone carrying this T cell receptor (beta chain) has only a few counts. What it binds is unknown. These data belong to a study of blood T cells in healthy people across ages. General study findings and limits: TCR beta diversity, measured per million T cells, fell in a roughly linear way with age. Naive T cell percentage showed a strong correlation with TCR beta diversity.

PCR was performed a second time for 7 to 11 cycles using a sample-barcoded 5' primer and a J-beta primer mix. TCRdb ran MiXCR on the 5' RACE reads and lists one entry per CDR3 protein. The profile shows about 640,000 distinct CDR3 sequences, roughly 53% of them singletons. The CDR3 runs 17 residues. V gave up 1 base and J gave up 5 bases, with 20 bases separating them. Germline CDR1 SGHNT, CDR2 YENEEA. The chain links TRBV11-3 to TRBJ2-5, with D possibly matching TRBD1 (6 bases). The source is a man aged 55 to 70 in good health. The sample was blood. In DNA, the CDR3 is TGTGCCAGCAGCTTAGGGCAGGGGCTAGCCGTCGAGGAGACCCAGTACTTC. Translated: CASSLGQGLAVEETQYF.